One and the same sample provided the 21 T cell receptor beta chains below, sequenced in a study of T cells in Graves' hyperthyroidism and ophthalmopathy. Authors of the study amplified TCR beta CDR3 regions from RNA transcripts. Carried out on the TCR CDR3, a first-round RT-PCR used the HTBI primer set. MiXCR, applied by TCRdb to the multiplex PCR reads, yields one record per CDR3 protein. This sample carries about 270,000 distinct CDR3 sequences, approximately 14% of them seen once, and the ten largest clones take around 30%. Source material: blood. The receptor set was obtained from a woman in her forties or fifties with Graves' hyperthyroidism that later progressed to Graves' ophthalmopathy.

The chain recombines TRBV7-9 with TRBJ1-2, with no clear D. CDR1 and CDR2 (germline): SEHNR, FQNEAQ (reference sequence). V lost 5 bases to trimming and J lost 4 bases, with 20 bases between them. There are 16 residues in the CDR3. CDR3 sequence: CASSPEWSHRGYGYTF. CDR3 coding DNA: TGTGCCAGCAGCCCGGAATGGAGCCACCGGGGCTATGGCTACACCTTC.

The table lists this clonotype with many counts. The rearrangement uses TRBV20-1 and TRBJ2-1; perhaps TRBD2 as D (6 bases). V gave up 1 base and J gave up 10 bases, with 14 bases separating them. Germline values: CDR1 DFQATT, CDR2 SNEGSKA (reference sequence). The CDR3 is made up of 13 amino acids. CDR3 in amino acids: CSARGTDAGEQFF. The CDR3 region has the DNA TGCAGTGCTAGAGGAACGGACGCGGGAGAGCAGTTCTTC.

This clonotype was seen at least ten times. The chain carries TRBV2 and TRBJ2-1; the D gene is possibly TRBD2 (6 bases). The germline V gene has CDR1 SNHLY and CDR2 FYNNEI. Trimming took off 4 bases at V and 4 bases at J, with 8 bases between the two ends. This CDR3 region has 13 residues. CDR3: CASSAGTYNEQFF. CDR3 DNA sequence: TGTGCCAGCAGTGCTGGGACTTACAATGAGCAGTTCTTC.

The chain recombines TRBV28 with TRBJ1-1; D unclear. V was clipped by 6 bases and J by 10 bases, with 24 bases between them. Germline V lookup: CDR1 MDHEN, CDR2 SYDVKM. The CDR3 contains 15 residues. The CDR3 DNA reads as TGTGCCAGCAGCCCTAGCCCCAAGCGGCCGCGTGGAGCTTTCTTT. This codes for CASSPSPKRPRGAFF.

In its sample, this clonotype was seen many times. The rearrangement joins TRBV18 to TRBJ2-7, with TRBD2 matching over 7 bases. From germline, CDR1 is KGHSH and CDR2 LQKENI. The length of the CDR3 is 13 residues. V trimming: 2 bases; J trimming: 6 bases; junction bases outside the gene matches: 4. Here the CDR3 DNA reads TGTGCCAGCTCACCAACCCCTAGCGGCGAGCAGTACTTC. It encodes CASSPTPSGEQYF.

Ten or more counts support this clonotype. The genes are TRBV10-3 and TRBJ1-1; TRBD1 agrees at 9 bases. CDR3 size: 17 residues. V lost 0 bases, J lost 0 bases, and 5 bases stayed unmatched. CDR1 is ENHRY and CDR2 is SYGVKD in the germline V gene. The CDR3 spells CAISESGQGPMNTEAFF. The CDR3 nucleotides read TGTGCCATCAGTGAGTCGGGACAGGGACCCATGAACACTGAAGCTTTCTTT.

The sample holds many counts of this clonotype. This chain joins TRBV18 and TRBJ2-3; no firm D call. V was cut by 6 bases and J by 4 bases, with 11 bases left in between. Germline CDR1 and CDR2: KGHSH and LQKENI. The CDR3 has 13 amino acids. CDR3: CASSQRSADTQYF. The CDR3 DNA follows: TGTGCCAGCTCCCAAAGGTCAGCAGATACGCAGTATTTT.

This clonotype has only a few counts. The chain employs TRBV19 and TRBJ1-2; D ambiguous. Deletions cut 6 bases from V and 4 bases from J, with 15 bases between. The length of the CDR3 is 14 residues. CDR1 and CDR2 (germline): LNHDA, SQIVND (reference sequence). The CDR3 reads CASREGHSLYGYTF. Here the CDR3 DNA reads TGTGCCAGTAGAGAAGGCCATTCCCTCTATGGCTACACCTTC.

This clonotype was picked up many times. V usage is TRBV20-1 and J usage is TRBJ2-7; 9 bases map to TRBD2. The CDR3 is made up of 15 amino acids. CDR1 is DFQATT and CDR2 is SNEGSKA in the germline V gene (reference sequence). Unmatched junction bases numbered 10, after V lost 4 bases and J lost 3 bases. CDR3 DNA sequence: TGCAGTGCTAATCCGACTAGCGGAGCCCTCTACGAGCAGTACTTC. Protein: CSANPTSGALYEQYF.

This clonotype was seen many times. CDR3 region: CASSLGRGSTEAFF. In DNA form, the CDR3 reads TGTGCCAGTAGTCTGGGTCGGGGGAGCACTGAAGCTTTCTTT. The J gene is TRBJ1-1, the V gene TRBV19; a weak D match, TRBD1 (5 bases). Trimming pared 5 bases from V and 4 bases from J, leaving 14 bases between. Germline assignment: CDR1 LNHDA and CDR2 SQIVND (reference sequence). CDR3 length equals 14 residues. Complete variable domain (other parts from reference TRBV19 and TRBJ1-1): DGGITQSPKYLFRKEGQNVTLSCEQNLNHDAMYWYRQDPGQGLRLIYYSQIVNDFQKGDIAEGYSVSREKKESFPLTVTSAQKNPTAFYLCASSLGRGSTEAFFGQGTRLTVV.

This clonotype was seen ten or more times. This chain links TRBV30 with TRBJ2-1; 7 nucleotides match TRBD2. CDR3 length: 12 amino acids. V trimming: 2 bases; J trimming: 9 bases; junction bases outside the gene matches: 4. The germline V gene has CDR1 GTSNPN and CDR2 SVGIG (reference sequence). The CDR3 nucleotides are TGTGCCTGGAGTTACGGGAGGACTGAGCAGTTCTTC. It specifies CAWSYGRTEQFF.

Ten or more counts support this clonotype. The chain is built from TRBV6-5 and TRBJ1-5; D is ambiguous. Germline CDR1 and CDR2: MNHEY and SVGAGI. V shed 0 bases and J shed 0 bases, with 9 bases lying between them. The CDR3 is 16 residues long. The DNA for the CDR3 is TGTGCCAGCAGTTACTCGCCGTGGGATAGCAATCAGCCCCAGCATTTT. Translation gives CASSYSPWDSNQPQHF.

This clonotype showed up many times. The chain recombines TRBV18 with TRBJ2-7, with 8 bases fitting TRBD2. This CDR3 has 14 residues. Germline values: CDR1 KGHSH, CDR2 LQKENI. The V and J ends lost 3 bases and 3 bases, in that order; junction bases with no gene match: 4. CDR3 DNA sequence: TGTGCCAGCTCACCGGGGCGGGAGGTCTACGAGCAGTACTTC. Its translation: CASSPGREVYEQYF. Together with reference TRBV18 and TRBJ2-7, the CDR3 gives the full variable domain: NAGVMQNPRHLVRRRGQEARLRCSPMKGHSHVYWYRQLPEEGLKFMVYLQKENIIDESGMPKERFSAEFPKEGPSILRIQQVVRGDSAAYFCASSPGREVYEQYFGPGTRLTVT.

At least ten counts were recorded for this clonotype. The chain has TRBV28 and TRBJ1-2, with D hard to call. The V end was cut by 0 bases, the J end by 2 bases, with 7 bases between. The CDR3 is 14 residues long. The germline gives CDR1 MDHEN, CDR2 SYDVKM. The chain's CDR3 is CASSLWTGNYGYTF. The CDR3 bases are TGTGCCAGCAGTTTATGGACGGGGAACTATGGCTACACCTTC.

This clonotype was counted many times. V is TRBV7-3 and J is TRBJ2-3; 9 bases are a match to TRBD2. CDR1 is SGHTA and CDR2 is FQGTGA in the germline V gene. This CDR3 has 20 residues. The ends lost 5 bases at V and 5 bases at J; junction bases unmatched: 23. DNA for the CDR3: TGTGCCAGCAGCCCGACTAGCGGAAGAGAAACGGCCCGGCGGGAAGATACGCAGTATTTT. Translating it yields CASSPTSGRETARREDTQYF.

This clonotype was seen at least ten times. The V gene is TRBV27, the J gene TRBJ2-2; D is possibly TRBD2 (7 bases). The CDR3 covers 15 residues. Germline-derived CDR1 and CDR2 are MNHEY and SMNVEV (reference sequence). V gave up 1 base and J gave up 4 bases, with 10 bases separating them. This CDR3 is CASSLLGGLTGELFF. CDR3 DNA: TGTGCCAGCAGTTTATTGGGGGGGCTCACCGGGGAGCTGTTTTTT.

This clonotype was seen ten or more times. The CDR3 DNA is TGCGCCAGCAGCTTGCAGGGGACTAGCGGGAGCACAGATACGCAGTATTTT. The encoded protein is CASSLQGTSGSTDTQYF. The chain employs TRBV5-1 and TRBJ2-3; 12 bases line up with TRBD2. This CDR3 region has 17 residues. The germline gives CDR1 SGHRS, CDR2 YFSETQ. V gave up 1 base and J gave up 0 bases; unmatched junction bases: 3.

This clonotype was counted at least ten times. The chain combines TRBV28 with TRBJ1-2, with 10 bases identical to TRBD1. This CDR3 comprises 14 residues. Trimming removed 7 bases from V and 7 bases from J; junction bases left unmatched: 9. Germline CDR1 MDHEN, CDR2 SYDVKM. The CDR3 DNA sequence: TGTGCCAGCACCGACAGGACAGGGGGATTTGGCTACACCTTC. Encoded protein: CASTDRTGGFGYTF.

Details on this clonotype: A much larger clone is a single base away; this may be a read error. This chain connects TRBV24-1 to TRBJ1-4; D gene unclear. The CDR3 runs 13 residues. Germline CDR1 KGHDR, CDR2 SFDVKD. V gave up 3 bases and J gave up 9 bases, with 10 bases separating them. CDR3 sequence (DNA): TGTGCCACCAGTGATACGGATGATAAAAAACTGTTTTTT. Its protein product is CATSDTDDKKLFF.

This clonotype has a count of ten or more. The chain has TRBV20-1 and TRBJ2-7; 10 bases are shared with TRBD2. Germline V gene data show CDR1 as DFQATT and CDR2 as SNEGSKA (reference sequence). CDR3 length: 14 amino acids. The J segment lost 7 bases and the V segment lost 0 bases, leaving 6 bases of the junction unmatched. The CDR3 DNA reads as TGCAGTGCTAGAGATCTAGCGGGAGACGGGGAGCAGTACTTC. Amino acid sequence: CSARDLAGDGEQYF.

Ten or more counts support this clonotype. This rearrangement joins TRBV30 to TRBJ1-6, with D maybe TRBD1 (5 bases). V gave up 0 bases and J gave up 10 bases, with 13 bases separating them. CDR3 length equals 14 residues. Germline CDR1 GTSNPN, CDR2 SVGIG (reference sequence). The CDR3 nucleotides read TGTGCCTGGAGTGTGCAGGGTGGCGGCTCACCCCTCCACTTT. Translating gives CAWSVQGGGSPLHF.